This T cell receptor beta chain emerged from a study of shared clonotypes between healthy human individuals. On the study more broadly: The donors, two women and a few men, were aged 18 to 49. The study's findings and limits: The sampled material consisted only of blood, and tissue repertoires are likely to differ. Some naive CD4 clonotypes, around 4.7%, turned up in common across four donors.

Some clones are missing from TCRdb's copy, which holds only in-frame ones; the method was immunoSEQ multiplex PCR. The sample gives about 750,000 clones, around 93% of which show up once; more than 20% is in the top ten. Looked up from germline, CDR1 is SQVTM and CDR2 is ANQGSEA. Trimming stripped 3 bases from V and 3 bases from J, with 12 bases between. The CDR3 consists of 13 residues. As for this clone: Its antigen is not identified.

Cells designated naive CD8 were CD45RO-negative and were positively selected for CCR7, with terminally differentiated effector memory CD45RA+ cells excluded. This clonotype was sampled from a man in his thirties or forties in good health. What was sequenced was naive CD8+ T cells sorted from blood. The chain joins TRBV29-1 to TRBJ2-7, with D possibly matching TRBD2 (6 bases). The CDR3 region is CSVEGEVGYEQYF. The CDR3 nucleotides are TGCAGCGTTGAGGGGGAGGTCGGCTACGAGCAGTACTTC.